This TCR beta chain was found in a study of T cell responses to AZD1222 COVID-19 vaccine. Across the study: Pooled samples include second doses given at about 4 or 12 weeks.

V lost 0 bases and J 10 bases, leaving 20 bases between the germline ends. The CDR3 is 17 amino acids. Germline-derived CDR1 and CDR2 are SGHRS and YFSETQ. Some clones are missing from TCRdb's copy, which holds only in-frame ones; the method was immunoSEQ multiplex PCR. Of roughly 130,000 clones listed, 88% were seen once; the top ten hold 7.5% to 8%. Study-wide results and limits: Sampling captured repertoires only after the peak T cell response. The donor cohort was predominantly white British with a female majority, and clonal diversity may have been underestimated. Elevations in Spike-specific TCR breadth and depth followed administration of two AZD1222 doses.

With respect to this clone: The antigen remains unidentified.

This rearrangement joins TRBV5-1 to TRBJ1-6; D is uncertain. This clonotype was sampled from an adult in good health. This specimen was peripheral blood, taken on day 0 of AZD1222 vaccination. The CDR3 is CASSLGRRYRVQSPLHF. CDR3 DNA sequence: TGCGCCAGCAGCTTGGGTCGACGGTATAGGGTACAGTCACCCCTCCACTTT.